Given below is one T cell receptor (beta chain) in context. The sample originates from a study of blood T cell repertoires in COVID-19. Overall study: Sites across the United States, Italy and Spain contributed samples from acute and convalescent COVID-19. Nucleic acid was either cDNA or gDNA, and it came from T cells, B-cell-depleted T cells, or PBMCs.

Original methodology: Nucleated cell number was recorded as an estimate derived from reference gene primer amplification. The method was immunoSEQ multiplex PCR; TCRdb's version includes in-frame clones alone and lacks a portion of them. V and J calls and clone size are copied from that table; D and trimming were computed from the DNA. Of 110,000 or so clones detected, 85% appear once; the ten largest clones hold 13%. Germline lookup yields CDR1 SGHAT and CDR2 FQNNGV. The CDR3 extends over 13 amino acids. The ends lost 6 bases at V and 5 bases at J; junction bases unmatched: 5. This TCR derives from a human donor in a cohort sampled during active COVID-19. The V call is TRBV11-2, the J call TRBJ2-3; 7 nucleotides match TRBD2. Source material: peripheral blood. CDR3 amino acids: CASSRLAQDTQYF. CDR3 sequence (DNA): TGTGCCAGCAGTAGACTAGCCCAAGATACGCAGTATTTT.